A selection of T cell receptor beta chains follows, all from one sample in a study of T cells after yellow fever vaccination. TCRdb itself ran the 5' RACE reads through MiXCR, one entry per CDR3 protein. The sample lists some 400,000 distinct CDR3 sequences; around 20% were seen once. The sample consisted of PBMCs, taken before the yellow fever booster vaccination. The receptors stem from a man between 18 and 35 years old who received the YFV17D yellow fever vaccine. Both conserved end residues are part of each CDR3. The D gene is left open where the match is weak. Only some rows state a clone size, as once, few, many or a class for expanded clones.

few TRBJ2-5 TRBV7-2 TRBD1 TGTGCCAGCAGCCTATATGGACAGGCACAAGAGACCCAGTACTTC CASSLYGQAQETQYF
few TRBJ2-5 TRBV24-1 - TGTGCCACCAGTGATCCGATTGTGGAGACCCAGTACTTC CATSDPIVETQYF
- TRBJ2-4 TRBV25-1 - TGTGCCAGCAGTGGAGGAGGGGGCGAGGCCAAAAACATTCAGTACTTC CASSGGGGEAKNIQYF
few TRBJ1-2 TRBV4-1 - TGCGCCAGCGAAGACAGCCCGACTTCTAACTATGGCTACACCTTC CASEDSPTSNYGYTF
- TRBJ2-7 TRBV25-1 - TGTGCCAGCAGTGACCGTGAGCAGTACTTC CASSDREQYF
once TRBJ1-4 TRBV7-8 TRBD1 TGTGCCAGCAGCTTATTCGGGACAGCTAATGAAAAACTGTTTTTT CASSLFGTANEKLFF
many TRBJ1-5 TRBV30 - TGTGCCTGGAGTGTAAGGGAGAATCAGCCCCAGCATTTT CAWSVRENQPQHF
- TRBJ1-4 TRBV29-1 - TGCAGCGTTGGAGCCGATGGGACCTGGGAAAAACTGTTTTTT CSVGADGTWEKLFF
- TRBJ2-1 TRBV11-2 TRBD2 TGTGCCAGCAGCGCCGGGACTAGCGGGGGAGTGGGGGATGAGCAGTTCTTC CASSAGTSGGVGDEQFF
many TRBJ2-3 TRBV29-1 TRBD2 TGCAGACCCCCTCTAGCGGTATTCACAGATACGCAGTATTTT CRPPLAVFTDTQYF
- TRBJ2-7 TRBV27 - TGTGCCAGCAGTTCAAGGCTCGCCGGGCCATCCTACGAGCAGTACTTC CASSSRLAGPSYEQYF
- TRBJ1-1 TRBV6-5 TRBD1 TGTGCCACCAGGCCGACAGGGGCAAGCACTGAAGCTTTCTTT CATRPTGASTEAFF
few TRBJ2-7 TRBV2 TRBD1 TGTGCCAGCACTACGGGGACAGGGAGCTACGAGCAGTACTTC CASTTGTGSYEQYF
- TRBJ2-4 TRBV7-2 - TGTGCCAGCAGCCCCCGCATCGGAGGGATAGCCAAAAACATTCAGTACTTC CASSPRIGGIAKNIQYF
many TRBJ2-3 TRBV7-6 TRBD2 TGTGCCAGCAGCTTAGCGCCCCCACTAGCGGGGGGGCCGGATACGCAGTATTTT CASSLAPPLAGGPDTQYF
- TRBJ2-7 TRBV4-3 - TGCGCCAGCAGCCAAGATTTGACTGACAGACTTCTTTACGAGCAGTACTTC CASSQDLTDRLLYEQYF
- TRBJ2-5 TRBV20-1 - TGCAGTGCTAGAGATAGTGTGGTCGAGACCCAGTACTTC CSARDSVVETQYF
few TRBJ2-5 TRBV9 - TGTGCCAGCAGCACTTCGGGTGGAACTACAGAGACCCAGTACTTC CASSTSGGTTETQYF
- TRBJ2-7 TRBV20-1 - TGCAGTGCTAGTGGGGGGTCTCGCTACGAGCAGTACTTC CSASGGSRYEQYF
few TRBJ1-5 TRBV29-1 - TGCAGCGTTGTGGTACAGAATAATCAGCCCCAGCATTTT CSVVVQNNQPQHF
many TRBJ1-1 TRBV4-3 - TGCGCCAGCAGCCAAGGGATTGAAGCTTTCTTT CASSQGIEAFF
- TRBJ2-5 TRBV3-1 - TGTGCCAGCAGCCAAGAAAGCGGACAGCAAGAGACCCAGTACTTC CASSQESGQQETQYF
- TRBJ2-1 TRBV6-6 TRBD2 TGTGCCAGCAGCTCAAACCATCTAGCGGGGGGTTACAATGAGCAGTTCTTC CASSSNHLAGGYNEQFF
- TRBJ2-1 TRBV6-2/TRBV6-3 - TGTGCCAGCAGTTACTTCTCCCGGGTTAAGAATGAGCAGTTCTTC CASSYFSRVKNEQFF
- TRBJ2-2 TRBV6-5 - TGTGCCAGCAGTTACCTTCGGGGCACCGGGGAGCTGTTTTTT CASSYLRGTGELFF
many TRBJ1-1 TRBV10-3 - TGTGCCATCAGTAGAGACACAAACACTGAAGCTTTCTTT CAISRDTNTEAFF
few TRBJ2-7 TRBV12-3/TRBV12-4 - TGTGCCAGCAGCTTGGGCCGAGGCGAGCAGTACTTC CASSLGRGEQYF
few TRBJ2-1 TRBV7-8 TRBD1 TGTGCCAGTTGCCGGGACAGGGTGATCAATGAGCAGTTCTTC CASCRDRVINEQFF
few TRBJ2-3 TRBV12-3/TRBV12-4 TRBD2 TGTGCCAGCAGTGAAACTCGACTAGCGGGGGTAACTGATACGCAGTATTTT CASSETRLAGVTDTQYF
few TRBJ2-2 TRBV5-1 - TGCGCCAGCAGCCCGGCCTCCAGGGGCCAGGGGGAGCTGTTTTTT CASSPASRGQGELFF
- TRBJ2-2 TRBV28 TRBD2 TGTGCCAGCATGGGACTAGCGGGGGGGAGATCGAACACCGGGGAGCTGTTTTTT CASMGLAGGRSNTGELFF
- TRBJ1-5 TRBV27 - TGTGCCAGCAGTTTGGTAGGGGGGAGTTGGCAGCCCCAGCATTTT CASSLVGGSWQPQHF
- TRBJ2-5 TRBV5-1 - TGCGCCAGCAGCTCCCAGGGTGATCAAGAGACCCAGTACTTC CASSSQGDQETQYF
few TRBJ1-4 TRBV12-3/TRBV12-4 - TGTGCCAGCAGTATATACGCCGAAAAACTGTTTTTT CASSIYAEKLFF
- TRBJ1-2 TRBV20-1 TRBD1 TGCAGTGCGCCCCTTGGGGGACAGGGGGGCTACACCTTC CSAPLGGQGGYTF
few TRBJ2-7 TRBV27 - TGTGCCAGCAGTGCCCGAGGCGGGCGTTACTACGAGCAGTACTTC CASSARGGRYYEQYF
few TRBJ2-2 TRBV12-3/TRBV12-4 TRBD1 TGTGCCAGCAGCCGACCGCCGGGACAGGGATCCGGGGAGCTGTTTTTT CASSRPPGQGSGELFF
- TRBJ2-7 TRBV12-3/TRBV12-4 - TGTGCCAGCAGTTTCAACTGGGGGGCGGGCGAGCAGTACTTC CASSFNWGAGEQYF
- TRBJ1-1 TRBV4-1 - TGCGCCAGCAGCCAAGGGGTGGGATCTCGAGCTTTCTTT CASSQGVGSRAFF
- TRBJ2-3 TRBV7-9 TRBD2 TGTGCCAGCAGCTTAGGCCGACTAGCGACAGATACGCAGTATTTT CASSLGRLATDTQYF